The present T cell receptor (beta chain) was sequenced within a study of blood T cell repertoires in COVID-19. About the research overall: In each case, the material was cDNA or gDNA derived from T cells, B-cell-depleted T cells, or PBMCs.

In the original processing: How many nucleated cells were present was estimated from reference gene primer amplification. Clones were read by immunoSEQ multiplex PCR, and TCRdb kept only the in-frame ones, dropping some. D and trimming were read from the DNA, whereas the V and J calls and clone size are those reported in that table. The table has around 100,000 clones, just under 85% seen once; the top ten hold approximately 3.5%. Germline V gene sequence: CDR1 LNHDA, CDR2 SQIVND (reference sequence). Trimming took 4 bases from V and 8 from J; bases not matched to a gene: 16. CDR3 length: 16 residues.

This clonotype was obtained from a woman of 80 years or more with active or convalescent COVID-19. This chain joins TRBV19 and TRBJ1-2, with 7 bases identical to TRBD1. The sequencing input was peripheral blood. The CDR3 spells CASSTPLRQGVTGYTF. As DNA, the CDR3 is TGTGCCAGTAGTACCCCACTGAGGCAGGGGGTAACCGGCTACACCTTC.